Shown below are 16 T cell receptor beta chains from a single sample sequenced in a study of graft-versus-host responses after intestinal transplantation. Only in-frame clones appear in the TCRdb table, and some are missing; sequencing was by immunoSEQ multiplex PCR. The sample consists of roughly 80,000 clones, more than 75% of them appearing once. Their antigens are not known. This sample comprised unstimulated CD8+ T cells sorted from spleen or lymph node cells, obtained before transplant. The receptors were sampled from a human donor who was the organ donor for an intestinal transplant.

The V gene is TRBV6-5, the J gene TRBJ2-3; 8 bases agree with TRBD1. In germline, CDR1 is MNHEY, CDR2 SVGAGI. The CDR3 is 15 residues long. Germline trimming cut 10 bases from V and 2 bases from J; bases unmatched to any gene: 11. The chain's CDR3 is CATKRTGWDTDTQYF. In DNA form, the CDR3 reads TGTGCCACCAAGAGGACAGGGTGGGACACAGATACGCAGTATTTT.

V is TRBV5-4 and J is TRBJ2-1, with TRBD2 matching over 12 bases. The CDR3 length is 16 residues. Germline CDR1 reads SGHNT; CDR2 reads YYREEE (reference sequence). Trimming removed 0 bases from V and 9 bases from J; junction bases left unmatched: 7. CDR3 amino acids: CASSLGGLAGQSEQFF. The CDR3 DNA reads TGTGCCAGCAGCTTGGGAGGACTAGCGGGGCAAAGTGAGCAGTTCTTC.

V gene TRBV28 combines with J gene TRBJ2-1; 9 nucleotides line up with TRBD1. Per germline, CDR1 MDHEN and CDR2 SYDVKM. This CDR3 comprises 16 residues. The trim removed 4 bases at V and 5 bases at J, leaving 9 bases unmatched. DNA of the CDR3: TGTGCCAGCAGTTCTACCGGGACAGGGTTCAACAATGAGCAGTTCTTC. It yields the protein CASSSTGTGFNNEQFF.

This clone was recorded once. V usage is TRBV10-3 and J usage is TRBJ1-1, with a weak D call TRBD1 (5 bases). Germline V lookup: CDR1 ENHRY, CDR2 SYGVKD. V lost 0 bases, J lost 3 bases, and 17 bases lay in between. The CDR3 extends over 17 amino acids. The CDR3 nucleotides are TGTGCCATCAGTGAGTCTAGAATTTCGGACACCCACACTGAAGCTTTCTTT. It translates to CAISESRISDTHTEAFF.

This chain connects TRBV6-6 to TRBJ1-3, with D possibly TRBD1 on 5 matching bases. Trimming took 3 bases from V and 5 from J, leaving 14 bases between them. Germline CDR1 reads MNHNY; CDR2 reads SVGAGI (reference sequence). The CDR3 loop spans 15 amino acids. Here the CDR3 DNA reads TGTGCCAGCAGTTATTGGTGGACACTAAGAAACACCATATATTTT. It yields the protein CASSYWWTLRNTIYF.

The chain combines TRBV28 with TRBJ2-7; TRBD1 is a possible D gene (6 bases). This CDR3 contains 13 residues. Trimming left V 3 bases short and J 3 bases short, with 9 bases between. Germline CDR1 reads MDHEN; CDR2 reads SYDVKM. The CDR3: CASSLRQVYEQYF. In DNA, the CDR3 is TGTGCCAGCAGTTTGCGACAGGTCTACGAGCAGTACTTC.

The genes are TRBV19 and TRBJ2-2; 10 bases are a match to TRBD1. The J segment lost 1 base and the V segment lost 3 bases, leaving 11 bases of the junction unmatched. Per the germline V gene, CDR1 is LNHDA and CDR2 is SQIVND (reference sequence). The CDR3 covers 19 residues. The CDR3: CASSIWDRGPDLNTGELFF. Written as DNA, the CDR3 is TGTGCCAGTAGTATTTGGGACAGGGGCCCAGATCTGAACACCGGGGAGCTGTTTTTT.

V gene TRBV7-6 combines with J gene TRBJ2-2, with 7 bases that match TRBD2. The CDR3 is made up of 14 amino acids. J lost 7 bases, V lost 1 base, and 3 bases had no gene match. Germline V CDR1 and CDR2: SGHVS, FNYEAQ. This CDR3 is CASSLGWDYGELFF. The CDR3 nucleotides read TGTGCCAGCAGCTTAGGGTGGGACTACGGGGAGCTGTTTTTT.

The rearrangement uses TRBV4-1 and TRBJ2-2, with D perhaps matching TRBD2 (5 bases). Germline assignment: CDR1 MGHRA and CDR2 YSYEKL. The CDR3 is 17 residues long. Trimming stripped 0 bases from V and 0 bases from J, with 11 bases between. DNA of the CDR3: TGCGCCAGCAGCCAAGACAGGTGGGGAGCGAACACCGGGGAGCTGTTTTTT. Protein product: CASSQDRWGANTGELFF.

The chain links TRBV2 to TRBJ1-3; TRBD1 might be the D (5 bases). Germline values: CDR1 SNHLY, CDR2 FYNNEI. The germline V and J ends were trimmed by 5 bases and 2 bases, with 16 bases remaining between them. The CDR3 has 16 amino acids. CDR3 sequence (DNA): TGTGCCAGCAGTCCCGGAGCAGGGATAACTGGAAACACCATATATTTT. It encodes CASSPGAGITGNTIYF.

The chain is built from TRBV5-1 and TRBJ2-1, with TRBD1 identical over 9 bases. Looked up from germline, CDR1 is SGHRS and CDR2 is YFSETQ. The CDR3 runs 15 residues. Trimming at V came to 2 bases and at J to 8 bases, leaving 8 bases not matched to a gene. CDR3 nucleotide sequence: TGCGCCAGCAGCTTCTCGGGACAGGGAGAGTATGAGCAGTTCTTC. Its translation: CASSFSGQGEYEQFF.

The rearrangement joins TRBV19 to TRBJ2-2; no firm D call. Trimming removed 7 bases at V and 2 bases at J, with 8 bases between. The CDR3 totals 13 residues. Germline-derived CDR1 and CDR2 are LNHDA and SQIVND (reference sequence). CDR3 DNA sequence: TGTGCCAGTAATGACTTCAACACCGGGGAGCTGTTTTTT. Translation gives CASNDFNTGELFF.

The chain combines TRBV7-9 with TRBJ1-1; TRBD1 is a possible D gene (6 bases). Germline-derived CDR1 and CDR2 are SEHNR and FQNEAQ (reference sequence). The CDR3 is 14 residues long. V was trimmed by 5 bases and J by 5 bases, leaving 15 bases between them. The chain's CDR3 is CASSPREGETEAFF. CDR3 coding DNA: TGTGCCAGCAGCCCCCGGGAGGGGGAAACTGAAGCTTTCTTT.

This chain joins TRBV5-1 and TRBJ1-6; a weak D match, TRBD1 (6 bases). CDR3 length: 13 residues. The germline V gene encodes CDR1 SGHRS and CDR2 YFSETQ. The ends were cut back, 4 bases at V and 10 bases at J, with 12 bases in the middle. The chain's CDR3 is CASSVKTGSPLHF. For the CDR3, the DNA is TGCGCCAGCAGCGTGAAGACAGGATCACCCCTCCACTTT.

The rearrangement links TRBV5-5 to TRBJ2-3; D is unclear. Per germline, CDR1 SGHKS and CDR2 YYEKEE (reference sequence). The CDR3 spans 18 residues. V lost 2 bases to trimming and J lost 6 bases, with 25 bases between them. For the CDR3, the DNA is TGTGCCAGCAGCTTTTTTTCATTTGTCCCCCCTAGGCGGGATACGCAGTATTTT. Amino acid sequence: CASSFFSFVPPRRDTQYF. The variable domain in full, with the rest retrieved from reference TRBV5-5 and TRBJ2-3, is DAGVTQSPTHLIKTRGQQVTLRCSPISGHKSVSWYQQVLGQGPQFIFQYYEKEERGRGNFPDRFSARQFPNYSSELNVNALLLGDSALYLCASSFFSFVPPRRDTQYFGPGTRLTVL.

This sequence joins TRBV6-5 and TRBJ1-2; a weak D match, TRBD1 (5 bases). The CDR3 has 15 amino acids. CDR1 and CDR2 from the germline V gene are MNHEY and SVGAGI. Trimming left V 2 bases short and J 4 bases short, with 14 bases between. The chain's CDR3 is CASSYGQGIVYGYTF. CDR3 in DNA: TGTGCCAGCAGTTACGGTCAGGGTATTGTCTATGGCTACACCTTC.